These 4 T cell receptor beta chains share one sample of origin, sequenced in a study of radiotherapy plus CTLA-4 blockade in lung cancer. Profiled with immunoSEQ multiplex PCR; TCRdb holds only in-frame clones, not every one. The sample contains about 62,000 clones, about 72% of which appear only once. Sequenced material: peripheral blood, taken from a patient treated with radiotherapy plus ipilimumab. The receptors derive from a human donor with non-small cell lung cancer who had a complete response to radiotherapy plus ipilimumab.

This clone was found a few times. Other DNA sequences in the sample encode the same CDR3. The rearrangement links TRBV27 to TRBJ1-6; TRBD1 matches 9 bases. CDR3 length equals 14 residues. Germline V gene sequence: CDR1 MNHEY, CDR2 SMNVEV (reference sequence). V lost 6 bases and J lost 9; bases outside the gene matches: 6. CDR3 bases: TGTGCCAGCAGCAGGGACAGGGAAAGTTCACCCCTCCACTTT. Translating gives CASSRDRESSPLHF.

The J gene is TRBJ1-2, the V gene TRBV19; D may be TRBD1 (5 bases). Germline V gene lookup returns CDR1 LNHDA and CDR2 SQIVND (reference sequence). This CDR3 comprises 15 residues. The ends were cut back, 3 bases at V and 6 bases at J, with 17 bases in the middle. The CDR3 nucleotides read TGTGCCAGTAGTATCTCGGGCCACAGGAGTAATGGCTACACCTTC. It specifies CASSISGHRSNGYTF.

A single count supports this clone. The J gene is TRBJ2-1, the V gene TRBV13; maybe TRBD2 (6 bases). The V end was cut by 2 bases, the J end by 0 bases, with 8 bases between. The CDR3 length is 15 residues. Looked up from germline, CDR1 is PRHDT and CDR2 is FYEKMQ (reference sequence). CDR3 DNA: TGTGCCAGCAGCTTAAGGACTACCTCCTACAATGAGCAGTTCTTC. This translates into CASSLRTTSYNEQFF. Variable domain in full (rest from reference TRBV13 and TRBJ2-1): AAGVIQSPRHLIKEKRETATLKCYPIPRHDTVYWYQQGPGQDPQFLISFYEKMQSDKGSIPDRFSAQQFSDYHSELNMSSLELGDSALYFCASSLRTTSYNEQFFGPGTRLTVL.

A few counts support this clone. V gene TRBV7-8 combines with J gene TRBJ1-5, with TRBD1 identical over 8 bases. The ends lost 1 base at V and 2 bases at J; junction bases unmatched: 1. The CDR3 sequence is 15 residues long. CDR1 SGHVS and CDR2 FQNEAQ come from the germline V gene. The CDR3 loop reads CASSLGTGRNQPQHF. DNA for the CDR3: TGTGCCAGCAGCTTAGGGACAGGGCGCAATCAGCCCCAGCATTTT.